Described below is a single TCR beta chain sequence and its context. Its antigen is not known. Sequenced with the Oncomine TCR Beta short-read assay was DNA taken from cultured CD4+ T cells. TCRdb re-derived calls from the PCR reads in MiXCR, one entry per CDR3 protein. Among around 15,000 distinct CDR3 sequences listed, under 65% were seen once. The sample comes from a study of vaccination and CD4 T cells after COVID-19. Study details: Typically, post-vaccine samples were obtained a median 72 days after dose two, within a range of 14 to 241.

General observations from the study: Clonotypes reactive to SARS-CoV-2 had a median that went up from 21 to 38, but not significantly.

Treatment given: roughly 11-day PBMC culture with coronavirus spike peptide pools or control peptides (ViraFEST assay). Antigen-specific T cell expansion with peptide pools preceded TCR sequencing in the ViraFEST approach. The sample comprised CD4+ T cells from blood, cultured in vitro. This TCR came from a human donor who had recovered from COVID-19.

CDR3 region: CSATAEADTQYF. CDR3 nucleotide sequence: TGCAGTGCTACAGCCGAGGCAGATACGCAGTATTTT. The V gene is TRBV20-1, the J gene TRBJ2-3; the D is unclear. Germline V gene lookup returns CDR1 DFQATT and CDR2 SNEGSKA (reference sequence). This CDR3 region has 12 residues. The V end lost 4 bases, the J end lost 4 bases, and 9 bases lay between the germline ends.